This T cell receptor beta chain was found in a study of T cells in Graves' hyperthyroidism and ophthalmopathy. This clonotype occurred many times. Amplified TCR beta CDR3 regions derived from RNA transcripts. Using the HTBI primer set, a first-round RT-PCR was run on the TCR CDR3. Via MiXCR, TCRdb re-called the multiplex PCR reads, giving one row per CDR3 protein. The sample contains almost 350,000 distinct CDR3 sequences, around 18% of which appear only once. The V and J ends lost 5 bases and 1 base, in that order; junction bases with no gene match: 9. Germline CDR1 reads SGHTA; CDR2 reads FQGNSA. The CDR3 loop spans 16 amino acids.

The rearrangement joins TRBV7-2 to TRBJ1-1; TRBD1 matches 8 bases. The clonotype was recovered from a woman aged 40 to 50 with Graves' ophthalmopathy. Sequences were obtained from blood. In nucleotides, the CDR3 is TGTGCCAGCAGCATAAGGTCCGGGACAGGGAACACTGAAGCTTTCTTT. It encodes CASSIRSGTGNTEAFF.